The rows below give T cell receptor beta chains drawn from one sample of a study of response to subunit inactivated influenza vaccine. TCRdb itself ran the RT-PCR reads through MiXCR, one entry per CDR3 protein. Of about 800,000 distinct CDR3 sequences in the sample, around 20% are singletons; the top ten hold about 9.4%. Sequencing used PBMCs from blood, obtained approximately 5 days after vaccination. These receptors originate from a man in his fifties who received an inactivated influenza vaccine. The CDR3 runs from the conserved cysteine through the conserved F or W. The order of the fields is V gene, clone size, CDR3 length, D gene, J gene, CDR3 protein, CDR3 DNA. The D gene is left open where the match is weak. The listing skips clone size in some rows; elsewhere it reads once, few, many or a size class.

TRBV5-8	few	16	TRBD1	TRBJ1-2	CASSSSGDRANYGYTF	TGTGCCAGCAGCTCCAGCGGAGACAGGGCTAACTATGGCTACACCTTC
TRBV11-1	many	19	-	TRBJ2-1	CASSLVSVGRTYRSNEQFF	TGTGCCAGCAGCTTAGTAAGCGTGGGCAGAACCTATCGCTCCAATGAGCAGTTCTTC
TRBV7-2	few	16	TRBD1	TRBJ2-1	CASSEDRGASYNEQFF	TGTGCCAGCAGCGAAGACAGGGGGGCGTCCTACAATGAGCAGTTCTTC
TRBV12-3/TRBV12-4	many	13	-	TRBJ1-2	CASSLVGSYGYTF	TGTGCCAGCAGCTTAGTGGGCAGCTATGGCTACACCTTC
TRBV18	-	14	-	TRBJ2-5	CASSAQVAQETQYF	TGTGCCAGCTCAGCACAGGTCGCCCAAGAGACCCAGTACTTC
TRBV7-9	-	15	-	TRBJ2-1	CASSPASPHYNEQFF	TGTGCCAGCAGCCCTGCCTCGCCGCATTACAATGAGCAGTTCTTC
TRBV20-1	few	17	TRBD2	TRBJ2-7	CSAAPLTSGRRVYEQYF	TGCAGTGCTGCCCCCCTTACTAGCGGGAGACGGGTCTACGAGCAGTACTTC
TRBV12-3/TRBV12-4	-	15	TRBD1	TRBJ2-5	CASSTQRDRLETQYF	TGTGCCAGCAGTACCCAGAGGGACAGGCTAGAGACCCAGTACTTC
TRBV20-1	few	14	TRBD2	TRBJ2-1	CSAREFKRREGQFF	TGCAGTGCTAGAGAGTTTAAAAGGCGGGAGGGGCAGTTCTTC
TRBV7-6	-	15	TRBD2	TRBJ2-1	CASTILAGGYNEQFF	TGTGCCAGCACCATACTAGCGGGGGGTTACAATGAGCAGTTCTTC
TRBV28	-	17	-	TRBJ1-1	CASSFWTQGRRNTEAFF	TGTGCCAGCAGTTTTTGGACACAGGGAAGGAGGAACACTGAAGCTTTCTTT